These T cell receptor beta chains were read from a single sample in a study of blood T cell repertoires in COVID-19. Sequenced by immunoSEQ multiplex PCR; TCRdb stores in-frame clones only, minus some. The table includes 310,000 or so clones, roughly 90% detected once. Input material: PBMCs or T cells enriched from blood (not recorded which). The receptors derive from a woman aged 18-29 years with acute COVID-19. Both conserved end residues are part of each CDR3. The order of the fields is CDR3 protein, CDR3 DNA, V gene, D gene, clone size, J gene. D genes are given only for firm matches. A row's size may be missing; if present it is once, few, many or a size class.

CASSVDGGGNQPQHF,TGTGCCAGCAGCGTAGATGGGGGGGGGAATCAGCCCCAGCATTTT,TRBV9,NA,few,TRBJ1-5
CASSFESPYEQYF,TGTGCCAGCAGCTTTGAGAGTCCCTACGAGCAGTACTTC,TRBV7-9,NA,NA,TRBJ2-7
CASSFLVTGSGNTIYF,TGTGCCAGCAGCTTCCTAGTGACAGGCTCTGGAAACACCATATATTTT,TRBV7-9,NA,many,TRBJ1-3
CASRPHEPQGPQHF,TGTGCCAGCAGACCCCACGAACCTCAGGGGCCCCAGCATTTT,TRBV6-5,NA,NA,TRBJ1-5
CASSGRSNYGYTF,TGTGCCAGCAGTGGGCGGTCTAACTATGGCTACACCTTC,TRBV2,NA,NA,TRBJ1-2
CATSGTGGWWDGYTF,TGTGCCACCTCCGGGACAGGGGGCTGGTGGGATGGCTACACCTTC,TRBV15,TRBD1,NA,TRBJ1-2
CASRNSGSPYEQYF,TGCGCCAGCAGAAATAGCGGGTCCCCCTACGAGCAGTACTTC,TRBV10-2,TRBD2,NA,TRBJ2-7
CASSLGLAVTSTDTQYF,TGCGCCAGCAGCTTAGGACTAGCGGTTACAAGCACAGATACGCAGTATTTT,TRBV5-1,TRBD2,once,TRBJ2-3
CASSEMREMSYEQYF,TGTGCCAGCAGTGAAATGCGGGAGATGTCCTACGAGCAGTACTTC,TRBV6-1,TRBD2,NA,TRBJ2-7
CATSTTRLAGSEQFF,TGTGCCACCAGCACCACCCGACTAGCGGGAAGTGAGCAGTTCTTC,TRBV15,TRBD2,NA,TRBJ2-1
CASSIWGQGARTEAFF,TGTGCCAGTAGTATATGGGGGCAGGGGGCAAGGACTGAAGCTTTCTTT,TRBV19,TRBD1,NA,TRBJ1-1
CASSSSGTPVPEQYF,TGTGCCAGCAGCTCAAGCGGGACACCCGTTCCCGAGCAGTACTTC,TRBV7-9,NA,NA,TRBJ2-7
CASSKLQGAASETQYF,TGTGCCAGCAGCAAACTACAGGGGGCTGCGTCCGAGACCCAGTACTTC,TRBV11-2,TRBD1,NA,TRBJ2-5
CASSLFVGGRALFF,TGTGCCAGCAGCTTATTCGTGGGCGGGAGGGCCTTGTTCTTC,TRBV7-8,TRBD2,once,TRBJ2-1
CASSQERGSNQPQHF,TGTGCCAGCAGCCAAGAGCGGGGTAGCAATCAGCCCCAGCATTTT,TRBV4-2,NA,NA,TRBJ1-5
CASSYRTAYNEQFF,TGTGCCAGCAGTTACCGGACAGCGTACAATGAGCAGTTCTTC,TRBV6-5,NA,NA,TRBJ2-1
CSVRILASGTGELFF,TGCAGCGTGAGAATTCTAGCGTCGGGCACCGGGGAGCTGTTTTTT,TRBV29-1,NA,NA,TRBJ2-2
CASRVAGGSYEQYF,TGTGCCAGCCGAGTTGCGGGAGGCTCCTACGAGCAGTACTTC,TRBV28,TRBD2,NA,TRBJ2-7
CASSLRYTLAGGYNEQFF,TGTGCCAGCAGTCTACGGTACACTCTAGCGGGAGGGTACAATGAGCAGTTCTTC,TRBV27,TRBD2,once,TRBJ2-1
CASSVELAGGLSEQFF,TGTGCCAGCAGCGTAGAACTAGCGGGAGGTTTGAGTGAGCAGTTCTTC,TRBV9,TRBD2,NA,TRBJ2-1
CASSATSGSADTQYF,TGTGCCAGCAGTGCGACTAGCGGGAGCGCAGATACGCAGTATTTT,TRBV6-2/TRBV6-3,TRBD2,NA,TRBJ2-3
CASAETGTMNTEAFF,TGCGCCAGCGCCGAGACAGGGACGATGAACACTGAAGCTTTCTTT,TRBV5-1,TRBD1,once,TRBJ1-1
CASSAISDTYNEQFF,TGTGCCAGCAGCGCAATTAGCGACACCTACAATGAGCAGTTCTTC,TRBV5-4,NA,NA,TRBJ2-1
CASSSSGQVYANVLTF,TGTGCCAGCAGCTCTTCGGGACAGGTCTACGCCAACGTCCTGACTTTC,TRBV28,TRBD1,NA,TRBJ2-6
CASSGTGGRETQYF,TGTGCCAGCAGTGGAACAGGGGGCCGAGAGACCCAGTACTTC,TRBV6-1,TRBD1,NA,TRBJ2-5
CASSQELLVAYEQYF,TGCGCCAGCAGCCAAGAACTGCTGGTTGCCTACGAGCAGTACTTC,TRBV4-1,NA,NA,TRBJ2-7
CASSLDRGRNQPQHF,TGTGCCAGCAGCTTAGACAGGGGGCGGAATCAGCCCCAGCATTTT,TRBV7-2,TRBD1,NA,TRBJ1-5
CASSPNSRAGNTIYF,TGTGCCAGCAGCCCCAACAGCCGCGCGGGAAACACCATATATTTT,TRBV14,NA,NA,TRBJ1-3
CASSIALDTDTQYF,TGTGCCAGCAGCATAGCCCTAGACACAGATACGCAGTATTTT,TRBV7-6,NA,once,TRBJ2-3
CASSRAGVRETQYF,TGTGCCAGTAGCCGGGCAGGGGTGAGGGAGACCCAGTACTTC,TRBV11-2,NA,NA,TRBJ2-5
CASSSSGRVGVAFF,TGTGCCAGCAGCTCGTCGGGGAGGGTCGGAGTAGCTTTCTTT,TRBV5-6,NA,NA,TRBJ1-1
CATSRETGRGYGYTF,TGTGCCACCAGCAGGGAAACCGGGAGAGGCTATGGCTACACCTTC,TRBV15,NA,NA,TRBJ1-2
CASSQDPRGSYNEQFF,TGCGCCAGCAGCCAAGATCCGAGGGGGTCCTACAATGAGCAGTTCTTC,TRBV4-1,NA,NA,TRBJ2-1
CASSPGYRATGELFF,TGTGCCAGCAGCCCCGGCTACAGGGCCACCGGGGAGCTGTTTTTT,TRBV9,NA,NA,TRBJ2-2
CASSPSSGLSTDTQYF,TGTGCCAGCAGTCCGTCAAGTGGCCTGAGCACAGATACGCAGTATTTT,TRBV27,NA,NA,TRBJ2-3
CASSIGTGRSSGANVLTF,TGTGCCAGCAGCATTGGGACAGGGAGAAGCTCTGGGGCCAACGTCCTGACTTTC,TRBV5-4,TRBD1,NA,TRBJ2-6
CATSNSGANVLTF,TGTGCCACATCAAACTCTGGGGCCAACGTCCTGACTTTC,TRBV7-9,NA,once,TRBJ2-6
CASGRGGTGPYEQYF,TGCGCCAGCGGTCGGGGTGGGACAGGACCCTACGAGCAGTACTTC,TRBV5-1,TRBD1,few,TRBJ2-7
CAICDGTILHRRPGELFF,TGTGCCATCTGCGACGGGACTATTTTGCATCGCCGTCCCGGGGAGCTGTTTTTT,TRBV10-3,TRBD2,NA,TRBJ2-2
CASSQGGLVGYEQYF,TGCGCCAGCAGCCAAGGCGGACTAGTGGGATACGAGCAGTACTTC,TRBV4-1,TRBD2,NA,TRBJ2-7
CASSLWGDGNTIYF,TGCGCCAGCAGCTTGTGGGGAGACGGAAACACCATATATTTT,TRBV5-1,NA,NA,TRBJ1-3
CASRPISGSYEQYF,TGTGCCAGCAGACCGATTAGCGGGTCCTACGAGCAGTACTTC,TRBV28,TRBD2,NA,TRBJ2-7
CASSLRVLSDEQFF,TGTGCCAGCTCACTAAGGGTACTTAGCGATGAGCAGTTCTTC,TRBV18,NA,NA,TRBJ2-1
CASSLVRGQVVIGELFF,TGTGCCAGCAGCTTAGTTCGGGGACAGGTGGTGATCGGGGAGCTGTTTTTT,TRBV7-2,TRBD1,once,TRBJ2-2
CASSWGQRSYEQYF,TGCGCCAGCAGCTGGGGACAGCGCTCCTACGAGCAGTACTTC,TRBV5-1,TRBD1,NA,TRBJ2-7
CASGLWPSALTNYGYTF,TGTGCTAGTGGTTTGTGGCCCAGCGCCCTAACTAACTATGGCTACACCTTC,TRBV12-5,NA,NA,TRBJ1-2
CASSDWGQGGDTQYF,TGTGCCAGCAGTGATTGGGGGCAGGGAGGGGATACGCAGTATTTT,TRBV2,NA,NA,TRBJ2-3
CASSDSPGTDTQYF,TGTGCCAGCAGTGACTCGCCGGGCACAGATACGCAGTATTTT,TRBV6-4,NA,NA,TRBJ2-3
CASSQGSGIYNEQFF,TGCGCCAGCAGCCAAGGAAGCGGGATCTACAATGAGCAGTTCTTC,TRBV4-3,TRBD2,NA,TRBJ2-1
CAWTRTSGRAAETQYF,TGTGCCTGGACCAGGACTAGCGGGAGGGCCGCGGAGACCCAGTACTTC,TRBV30,TRBD2,NA,TRBJ2-5